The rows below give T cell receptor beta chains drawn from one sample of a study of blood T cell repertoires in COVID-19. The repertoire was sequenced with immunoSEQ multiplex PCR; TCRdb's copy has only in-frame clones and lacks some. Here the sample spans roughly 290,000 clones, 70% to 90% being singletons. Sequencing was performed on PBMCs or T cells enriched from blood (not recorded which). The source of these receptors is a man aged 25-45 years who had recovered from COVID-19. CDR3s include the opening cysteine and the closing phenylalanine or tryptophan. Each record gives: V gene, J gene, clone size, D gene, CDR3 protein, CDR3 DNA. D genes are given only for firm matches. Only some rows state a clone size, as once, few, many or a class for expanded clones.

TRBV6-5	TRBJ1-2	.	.	CASSNPRRGDYGYTF	TGTGCCAGCAGTAACCCCCGTCGGGGGGACTATGGCTACACCTTC
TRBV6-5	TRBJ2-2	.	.	CASRRDTGTGELFF	TGTGCCAGCCGCCGGGACACCGGCACCGGGGAGCTGTTTTTT
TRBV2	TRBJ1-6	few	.	CASSDQGRDSPLHF	TGTGCCAGCAGTGATCAGGGGCGAGATTCACCCCTCCACTTT
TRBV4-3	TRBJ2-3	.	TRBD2	CASSQDAGGATQYF	TGCGCCAGCAGCCAAGATGCGGGGGGGGCTACGCAGTATTTT
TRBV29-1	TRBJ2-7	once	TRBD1	CSVRDRAMGEQYF	TGCAGCGTAAGGGACAGGGCGATGGGCGAGCAGTACTTC
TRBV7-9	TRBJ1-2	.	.	CASASGGDGYTF	TGTGCCAGCGCATCGGGCGGGGATGGCTACACCTTC
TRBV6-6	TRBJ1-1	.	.	CASSYPGSNTEAFF	TGTGCCAGCAGTTACCCGGGTTCGAACACTGAAGCTTTCTTT
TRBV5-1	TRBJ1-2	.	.	CASTLLTGLSNGYTF	TGCGCCAGCACCCTGTTGACAGGTCTTAGCAATGGCTACACCTTC
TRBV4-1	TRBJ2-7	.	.	CASSQDLDRRAYEQYF	TGCGCCAGCAGCCAAGATCTTGACAGGCGAGCCTACGAGCAGTACTTC
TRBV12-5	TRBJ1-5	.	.	CASVQGNQPQHF	TGTGCTAGTGTCCAGGGCAATCAGCCCCAGCATTTT
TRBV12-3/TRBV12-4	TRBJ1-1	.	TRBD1	CASRQGAEAFF	TGTGCCAGCCGACAGGGAGCTGAAGCTTTCTTT
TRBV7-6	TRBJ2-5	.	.	CASSLPGDETQYF	TGTGCCAGCAGCTTACCGGGGGACGAGACCCAGTACTTC
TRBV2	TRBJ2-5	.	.	CASSSQKETQYF	TGTGCCAGCAGTTCGCAGAAAGAGACCCAGTACTTC
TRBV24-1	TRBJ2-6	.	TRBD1	CATSDATGVDLSGANVLTF	TGTGCCACCAGTGACGCTACAGGGGTGGATTTGTCTGGGGCCAACGTCCTGACTTTC
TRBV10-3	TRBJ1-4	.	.	CATSPGGPGEKLFF	TGTGCCACTTCACCCGGGGGGCCGGGGGAAAAACTGTTTTTT
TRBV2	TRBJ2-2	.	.	CAQSRNTGELFF	TGTGCCCAAAGCCGGAACACCGGGGAGCTGTTTTTT
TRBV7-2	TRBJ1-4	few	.	CASAPFGGFNEKLFF	TGTGCCAGTGCTCCTTTCGGGGGATTTAATGAAAAACTGTTTTTT
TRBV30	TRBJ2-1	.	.	CACGHGGNFYNEQFF	TGTGCCTGCGGGCATGGGGGCAATTTTTACAATGAGCAGTTCTTC
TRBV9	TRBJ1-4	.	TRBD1	CASSVGQGARKLFF	TGTGCCAGCAGCGTGGGACAGGGGGCGAGAAAACTGTTTTTT
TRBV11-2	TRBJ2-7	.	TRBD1	CASTRTGGSYEQYF	TGTGCCAGCACCCGGACAGGGGGCTCCTACGAGCAGTACTTC
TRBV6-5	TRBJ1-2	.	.	CASYTGRGYGYTF	TGTGCCAGCTATACCGGCAGGGGCTATGGCTACACCTTC
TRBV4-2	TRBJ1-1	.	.	CASSQDGTATEAFF	TGTGCCAGCAGCCAAGATGGAACAGCCACTGAAGCTTTCTTT
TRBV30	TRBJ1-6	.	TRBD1	CAWIPGTGGFSPLHF	TGTGCCTGGATCCCCGGGACAGGGGGTTTTTCACCCCTCCACTTT
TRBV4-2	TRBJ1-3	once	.	CASSQAGSTIYF	TGTGCCAGCAGCCAGGCGGGGAGCACCATATATTTT
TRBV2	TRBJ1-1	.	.	CASSEAGLGNTEAFF	TGTGCCAGCAGTGAAGCCGGGTTAGGGAACACTGAAGCTTTCTTT
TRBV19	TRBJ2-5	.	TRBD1	CARYRGPETQYF	TGTGCCCGGTACAGGGGGCCGGAGACCCAGTACTTC